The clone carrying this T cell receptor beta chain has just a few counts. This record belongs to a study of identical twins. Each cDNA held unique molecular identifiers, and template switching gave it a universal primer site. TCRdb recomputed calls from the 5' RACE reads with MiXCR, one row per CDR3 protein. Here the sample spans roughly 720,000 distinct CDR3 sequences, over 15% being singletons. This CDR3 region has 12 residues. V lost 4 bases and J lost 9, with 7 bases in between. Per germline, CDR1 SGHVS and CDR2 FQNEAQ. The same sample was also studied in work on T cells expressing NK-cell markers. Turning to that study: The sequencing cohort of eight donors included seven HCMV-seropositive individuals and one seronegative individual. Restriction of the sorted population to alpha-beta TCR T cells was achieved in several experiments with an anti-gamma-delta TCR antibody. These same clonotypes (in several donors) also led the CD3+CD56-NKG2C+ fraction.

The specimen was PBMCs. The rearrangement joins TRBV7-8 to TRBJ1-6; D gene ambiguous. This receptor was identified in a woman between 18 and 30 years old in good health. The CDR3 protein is CASSYLGSPLHF. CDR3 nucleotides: TGTGCCAGCAGCTACCTTGGTTCACCCCTCCACTTT.